This TCR beta chain emerged from a study of blood T cell repertoires in COVID-19. Study details: Samples taken during acute and convalescent COVID-19 were collected in the United States, Italy and Spain. PBMCs, B-cell-depleted T cells, or T cells were the source of the cDNA or gDNA that made up the material.

This CDR3 spans 14 amino acids. V lost 4 bases, J lost 2 bases, and 11 bases lay in between. Germline V CDR1 and CDR2: SGDLS, YYNGEE. In the authors' workflow: For nucleated cells, counts were estimated from reference gene primer amplification. The data were produced by immunoSEQ multiplex PCR, yet TCRdb's version contains in-frame clones alone and is incomplete. V and J calls and clone size are those listed in that table; D and trimming were worked out from the DNA. This sample has 270,000 or so clones, with 82% found just once. This clone was counted a single time. This sequence was found in a woman aged 18 to 35 with acute or convalescent COVID-19. The sequencing sample was made of peripheral blood. The chain uses TRBV9 and TRBJ2-3; D is perhaps TRBD1 (7 bases). CDR3 coding DNA: TGTGCCAGCAGCACCAGGGGGGACACAGATACGCAGTATTTT. It specifies CASSTRGDTDTQYF.